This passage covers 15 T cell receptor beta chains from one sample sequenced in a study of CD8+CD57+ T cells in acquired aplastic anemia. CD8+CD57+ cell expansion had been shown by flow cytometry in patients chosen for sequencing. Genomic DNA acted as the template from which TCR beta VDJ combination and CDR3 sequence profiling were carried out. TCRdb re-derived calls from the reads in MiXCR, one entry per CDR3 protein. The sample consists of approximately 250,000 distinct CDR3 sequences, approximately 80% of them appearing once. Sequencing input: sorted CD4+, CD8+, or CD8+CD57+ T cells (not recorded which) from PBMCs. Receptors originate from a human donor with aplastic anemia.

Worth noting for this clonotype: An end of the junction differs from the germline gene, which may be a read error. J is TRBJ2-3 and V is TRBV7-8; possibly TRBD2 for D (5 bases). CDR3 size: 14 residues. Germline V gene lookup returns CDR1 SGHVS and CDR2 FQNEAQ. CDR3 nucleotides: TGTGCCAGCAGCTCCGCCGGAGGTCCCGATCCCCAGAATTTT. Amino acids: CASSSAGGPDPQNF.

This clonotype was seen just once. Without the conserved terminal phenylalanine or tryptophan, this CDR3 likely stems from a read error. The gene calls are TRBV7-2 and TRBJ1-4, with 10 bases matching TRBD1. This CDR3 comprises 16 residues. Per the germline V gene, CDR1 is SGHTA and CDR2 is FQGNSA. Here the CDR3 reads CASGLIDRGRREKLFL. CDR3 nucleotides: TGTGCCAGCGGCTTAATCGACAGGGGGCGCAGGGAAAAACTGTTTTTA.

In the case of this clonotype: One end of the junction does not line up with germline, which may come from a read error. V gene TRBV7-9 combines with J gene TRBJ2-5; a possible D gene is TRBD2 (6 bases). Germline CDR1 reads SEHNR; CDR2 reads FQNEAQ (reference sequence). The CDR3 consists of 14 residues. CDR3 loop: CASSIAAGQETQYF. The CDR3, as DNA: TGTGCCAGCAGCATAGCGGCAGGCCAAGAGACCCAGTATTTC.

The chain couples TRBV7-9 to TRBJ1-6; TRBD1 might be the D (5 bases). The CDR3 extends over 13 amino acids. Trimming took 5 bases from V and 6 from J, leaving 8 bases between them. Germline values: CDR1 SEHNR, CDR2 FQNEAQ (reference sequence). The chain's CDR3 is CASSAGGNSPLHF. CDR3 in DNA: TGTGCCAGCAGCGCTGGGGGTAATTCACCCCTCCACTTT.

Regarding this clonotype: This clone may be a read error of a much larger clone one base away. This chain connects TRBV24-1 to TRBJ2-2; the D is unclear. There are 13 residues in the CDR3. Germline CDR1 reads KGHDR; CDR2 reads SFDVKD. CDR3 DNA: TGTGCCACCGGTGACAAGAAAACAGGGGAGCTGTTTTTT. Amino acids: CATGDKKTGELFF.

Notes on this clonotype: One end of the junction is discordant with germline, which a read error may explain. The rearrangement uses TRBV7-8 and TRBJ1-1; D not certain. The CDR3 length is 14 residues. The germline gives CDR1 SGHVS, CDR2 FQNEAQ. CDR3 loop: CASSLAGGSTTAFF. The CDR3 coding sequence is TGTGCCAGCAGCTTAGCGGGAGGTTCGACTACAGCTTTTTTT.

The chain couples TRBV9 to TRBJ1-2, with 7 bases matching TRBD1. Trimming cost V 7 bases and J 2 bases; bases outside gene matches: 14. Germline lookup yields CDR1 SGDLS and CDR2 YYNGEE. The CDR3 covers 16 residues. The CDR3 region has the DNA TGTGCCAGCGGAGGAGCTAACAGGGGTGACAACTATGGCTACACCTTC. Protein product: CASGGANRGDNYGYTF. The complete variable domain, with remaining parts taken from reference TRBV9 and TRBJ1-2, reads DSGVTQTPKHLITATGQRVTLRCSPRSGDLSVYWYQQSLDQGLQFLIQYYNGEERAKGNILERFSAQQFPDLHSELNLSSLELGDSALYFCASGGANRGDNYGYTFGSGTRLTVV.

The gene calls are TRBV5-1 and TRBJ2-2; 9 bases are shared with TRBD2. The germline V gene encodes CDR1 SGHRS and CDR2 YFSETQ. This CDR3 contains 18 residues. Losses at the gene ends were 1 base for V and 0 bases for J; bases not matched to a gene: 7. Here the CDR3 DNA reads TGCGCCAGCAGCTTGTCGCCTAGCGGGGAGACGAACACCGGGGAGCTGTTTTTT. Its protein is CASSLSPSGETNTGELFF.

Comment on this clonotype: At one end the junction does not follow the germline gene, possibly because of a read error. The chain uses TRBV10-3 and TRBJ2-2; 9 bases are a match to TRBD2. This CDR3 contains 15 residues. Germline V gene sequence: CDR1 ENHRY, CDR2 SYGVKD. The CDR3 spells CASSWVAGDAGELFF. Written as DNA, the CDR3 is TGTGCCAGCAGTTGGGTAGCGGGAGATGCCGGGGAGCTGTTTTTT.

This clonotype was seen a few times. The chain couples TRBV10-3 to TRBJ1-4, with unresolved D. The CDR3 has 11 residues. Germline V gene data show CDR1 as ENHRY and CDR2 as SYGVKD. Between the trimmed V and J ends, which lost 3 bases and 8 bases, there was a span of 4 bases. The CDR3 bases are TGTGCCATCAGTGAAGGAGAAAAACTGTTTTTT. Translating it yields CAISEGEKLFF.

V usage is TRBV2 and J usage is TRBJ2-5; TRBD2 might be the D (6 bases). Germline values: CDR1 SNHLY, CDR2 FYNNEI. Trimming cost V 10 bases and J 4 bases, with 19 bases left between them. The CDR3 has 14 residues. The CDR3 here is CATSTGRAGETQYF. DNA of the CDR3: TGTGCCACCAGCACAGGCAGAGCGGGAGAGACCCAGTACTTC.

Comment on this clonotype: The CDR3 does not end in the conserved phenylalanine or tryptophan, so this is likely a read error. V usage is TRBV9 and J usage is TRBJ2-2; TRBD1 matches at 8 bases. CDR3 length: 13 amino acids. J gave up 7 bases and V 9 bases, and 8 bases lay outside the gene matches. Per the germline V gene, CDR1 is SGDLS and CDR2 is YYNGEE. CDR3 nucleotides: TGTGCCATCGGGACAGGTGGTAACGGGGAGCTGTTTGTT. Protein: CAIGTGGNGELFV.

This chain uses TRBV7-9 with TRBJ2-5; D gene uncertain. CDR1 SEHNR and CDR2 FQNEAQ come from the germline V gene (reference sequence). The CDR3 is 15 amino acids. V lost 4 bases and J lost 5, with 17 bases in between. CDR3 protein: CASSSGATPVETQYF. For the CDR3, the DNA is TGTGCCAGCAGCTCTGGTGCTACTCCGGTGGAGACCCAGTACTTC.

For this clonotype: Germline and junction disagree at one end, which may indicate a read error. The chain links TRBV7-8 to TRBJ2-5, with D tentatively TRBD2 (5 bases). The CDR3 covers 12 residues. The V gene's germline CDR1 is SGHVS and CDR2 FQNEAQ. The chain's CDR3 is CASSAVGEPEKF. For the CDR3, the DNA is TGTGCCAGCAGCGCAGTGGGAGAGCCCGAGAAGTTC. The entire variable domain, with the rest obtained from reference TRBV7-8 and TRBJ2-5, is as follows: GAGVSQSPRYKVAKRGQDVALRCDPISGHVSLFWYQQALGQGPEFLTYFQNEAQLDKSGLPSDRFFAERPEGSVSTLKIQRTQQEDSAVYLCASSAVGEPEKFGPGTRLLVL.

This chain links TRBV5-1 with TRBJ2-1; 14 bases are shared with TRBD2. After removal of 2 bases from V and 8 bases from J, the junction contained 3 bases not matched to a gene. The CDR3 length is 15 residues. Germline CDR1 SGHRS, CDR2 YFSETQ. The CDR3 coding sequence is TGCGCCAGCAGCTTAAGACTAGCGGGAGGGGATGAGCAGTTCTTC. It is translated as CASSLRLAGGDEQFF.